This paragraph covers one T cell receptor beta chain sequence. The data were obtained in a study of OX40 agonist ivuxolimab in advanced cancers. The CDR3 runs to 16 residues. V was shortened by 4 bases and J by 5 bases, with 18 bases between the two germline ends. Per germline, CDR1 MNHEY and CDR2 SVGAGI. Produced via immunoSEQ multiplex PCR; TCRdb's table is partial and in-frame only. The sample yields about 58,000 clones, over 80% seen once. The TCR comes from an adult with an advanced solid tumor such as melanoma, head and neck, liver or kidney cancer. The source material was CD4+ or CD8+ T cells sorted from blood, sampled in a trial of the OX40 agonist ivuxolimab. This sequence joins TRBV6-5 and TRBJ1-3, with a weak D call TRBD1 (6 bases). CDR3 sequence: CASSSRSQGRRNTIYF. CDR3 in DNA: TGTGCCAGCAGTTCACGATCACAGGGACGGAGAAACACCATATATTTT.